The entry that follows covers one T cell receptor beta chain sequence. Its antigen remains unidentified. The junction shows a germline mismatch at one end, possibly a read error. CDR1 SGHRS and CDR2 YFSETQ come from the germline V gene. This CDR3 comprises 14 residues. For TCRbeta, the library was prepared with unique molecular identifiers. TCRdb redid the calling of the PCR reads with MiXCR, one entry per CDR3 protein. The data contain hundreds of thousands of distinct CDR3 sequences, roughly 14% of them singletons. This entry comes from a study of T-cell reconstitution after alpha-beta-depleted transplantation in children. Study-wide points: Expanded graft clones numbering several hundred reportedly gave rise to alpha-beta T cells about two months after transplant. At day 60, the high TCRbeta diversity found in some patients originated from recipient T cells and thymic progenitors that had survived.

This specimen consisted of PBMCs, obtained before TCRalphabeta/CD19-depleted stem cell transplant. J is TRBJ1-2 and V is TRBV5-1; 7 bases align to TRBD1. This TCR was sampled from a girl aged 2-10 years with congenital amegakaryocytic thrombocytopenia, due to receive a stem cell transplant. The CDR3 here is CANSLDRSGGGYTF. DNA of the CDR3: TGCGCCAACAGCTTGGACCGGTCAGGGGGAGGCTACACCTTC.